This T cell receptor (beta chain) was retrieved from a study of blood T cell repertoires in COVID-19. On the study more broadly: Samples taken during acute and convalescent COVID-19 were collected in the United States, Italy and Spain. T cells, B-cell-depleted T cells, or PBMCs supplied cDNA or gDNA.

J gave up 8 bases and V 2 bases, and 24 bases lay outside the gene matches. The V gene's germline CDR1 is MNHEY and CDR2 SVGEGT. This CDR3 has 19 amino acids. Authors' methods: Nucleated cell counts were estimated from reference gene primer amplification. Only in-frame clones appear in the TCRdb table, and some are missing; sequencing was by immunoSEQ multiplex PCR. V and J calls and clone size are given by that table; D and trimming were obtained from the DNA. Of about 150,000 clones detected, 70% to 90% appear once; the ten largest clones hold 0.45% to 0.6%. One Seattle source followed patients from active infection through their disease course.

The receptor was derived from a man in his 60s with COVID-19, enrolled during active disease. The sequencing sample was made of peripheral blood. The chain uses TRBV6-2 or TRBV6-3 and TRBJ2-7, with 7 bases matching TRBD1. CDR3 in DNA: TGTGCCAGCAGTTACACTCCGAGGACAGGAGATACGAGGCGTGTCAAGCAGTACTTC. Protein product: CASSYTPRTGDTRRVKQYF.